This TCR beta chain was captured in a study of OX40 agonist ivuxolimab in advanced cancers. Using immunoSEQ multiplex PCR, the repertoire was profiled, and TCRdb retains in-frame clones only, with some absent. The table has about 79,000 clones, approximately 85% seen once; the top ten hold 4.1%. Sequencing was performed on CD4+ or CD8+ T cells sorted from blood, taken in a trial of the OX40 agonist ivuxolimab. This TCR was recovered from an adult with an advanced solid tumor such as melanoma, head and neck, liver or kidney cancer.

The CDR3 loop reads CASSSGQPYGYTF. CDR3 nucleotide sequence: TGTGCCAGCAGCTCAGGACAGCCCTATGGCTACACCTTC. The chain has TRBV7-9 and TRBJ1-2, with D possibly TRBD1 on 6 matching bases. V lost 4 bases to trimming and J lost 4 bases, with 10 bases between them. CDR1 is SEHNR and CDR2 is FQNEAQ in the germline V gene (reference sequence). CDR3 length: 13 amino acids.